This TCR beta chain was captured in a study of regulatory T cells. Trimming took 1 base from V and 2 from J, leaving 7 bases between them. The CDR3 has 14 residues. The germline CDR1 and CDR2 sequences are SGHVS and FQNEAQ. Findings and caveats of the study: Patient repertoires had restricted TRB V-J pairs and skewed V and J usage, most in Tregs. Hydrophobic residues at CDR3 positions 6 and 7 were enriched in conventional CD4+ T cells of CD3G-deficient patients.

A remark on this clone: Its target is unknown.

The PCR used 52 TRBV and 13 TRBJ primers. Profiled with immunoSEQ multiplex PCR; TCRdb holds only in-frame clones, not every one. The sample yields over 35,000 clones, about nine tenths seen once. Patients, 2 to 39 years old, had expanded memory T-cell proportions. CD4+ T cells were divided by sorting: CD25-high CD127-low Tregs, CD25-low CD127-high conventional cells. The rearrangement joins TRBV7-8 to TRBJ2-3; D not certain. Sequencing was done on a sample of conventional CD4+ T cells sorted from blood. The receptor was derived from a young adult with CD3G deficiency. This chain's CDR3 is CASSLEWLTDTQYF. CDR3 DNA sequence: TGTGCCAGCAGCTTAGAGTGGCTCACAGATACGCAGTATTTT.